This T cell receptor beta chain is from a study of cytomegalovirus exposure and HLA in healthy donors. Study-level findings and limits: Roughly even sequencing depth across donors was the assumption behind the presence/absence analyses. Most TCR beta V segments were productive about 90% or about 30% of the time in an earlier analysis. It was only CMV serostatus that was available as immune exposure information. It is likely that the observed cluster of highly shared sequence variants was a sequencing artifact.

The germline CDR1 and CDR2 sequences are MNHNY and SVGAGI (reference sequence). V shed 8 bases and J 7 bases; nucleotides not matched to a gene: 7. This CDR3 comprises 13 residues. The PCR was carried out with 60 Vbeta primers and 13 Jbeta primers. Only in-frame clones appear in the TCRdb table, and some are missing; sequencing was by immunoSEQ multiplex PCR. The sample records some 100,000 clones, under 85% being singletons. As to this clone: Its antigen remains unidentified.

The sample was PBMCs. The chain combines TRBV6-6 with TRBJ2-7; 11 nucleotides align to TRBD1. This receptor was taken from a female donor in good health and CMV-seropositive. The CDR3 sequence: CASLRDRGFEQYF. CDR3 sequence (DNA): TGTGCCAGCCTCCGGGACAGGGGGTTTGAGCAGTACTTC.